This T cell receptor (beta chain) appears in the sequencing data of a study of low-dose radiotherapy and immunotherapy resistance in tumors (dated by TCRdb to 2021 to 2024). A note on the overall study: In Cohort 1, 0.5 Gy per fraction was delivered every 2 weeks, and a total PTV dose of 6.5 Gy was prescribed. Cyclophosphamide 200 mg/m2 was administered intravenously every two weeks, one day before each radiation and immunotherapy administration. Randomization of trial participants into treatment groups was not performed. Patients were given nivolumab as a 240 mg flat dose every two weeks and ipilimumab at 1 mg/kg every six weeks, with both drugs delivered intravenously. Eight patients were included in the translational analysis, namely three from the first dose cohort plus the first five from the second dose cohort. Starting on cycle 1 day 1, patients took 300 mg of aspirin by mouth once a day for four cycles. In Cohort 2, 1 Gy per fraction was delivered every two weeks, for a total of 13 Gy over 26 weeks.

The germline V gene specifies SQVTM as CDR1 and ANQGSEA as CDR2. The CDR3 numbers 13 residues from cysteine through phenylalanine. Only the CDR3 part of the read is kept: 39 bases, read in frame from the first base. V is reduced by 3 bases and J by 2 bases, leaving a spacing of 7 bases between them. This clonotype has at least ten counts. Its antigen target is currently unknown. No much larger clonotype is one base removed from it; base qualities were not supplied. The time point label on this specimen signifies: before trial treatment. Donors were enrolled in RACIN, a single-arm phase I dose-escalation trial in which nivolumab, ipilimumab, aspirin, low-dose cyclophosphamide and low-dose radiotherapy were combined. Patients with advanced, TIL-negative solid tumors were considered eligible. First-strand cDNA was synthesized with Superscript III and a set of TRAV- and TRBV-specific primers, covering both TCRalpha and TCRbeta chains. TCRs were amplified with Phusion for 20 to 25 PCR cycles using a constant-region primer together with the adapter attached to the V primers. The MessageAmp II aRNA Amplification Kit was used to amplify the isolated mRNA, with in vitro transcription run for over 15 hours at 37 degrees C. The Dynabeads mRNA DIRECT Purification Kit was used to isolate the mRNA for TCR sequencing. Indexed Illumina adapters were added in a second approximately 25-cycle Phusion PCR, and the resulting products were purified with AMPure XP beads. Deep sequencing of TCRalpha and TCRbeta libraries was performed on an Illumina MiniSeq instrument. Per the source publication's procedure: Custom Perl scripts pooled TCR sequences encoding the same protein, removed out-of-frame sequences and computed each clonotype's abundance. Any TCR sequence supported by only a single read was excluded from analysis. Shannon entropy, Gini index, clonality, richness, and the frequency of TCRs shared between repertoires were included as repertoire metrics. Through fastp at Q25 and MiXCR, TCRdb rebuilt clones from the public reads, retaining in-frame beta chains. Under each unique CDR3 protein, matching rows form one entry showing the most common genes and DNA. TCRdb's processing, not the study's, gives the V and J calls here. The sample records 100,000 or so distinct CDR3 sequences, roughly a tenth of which are singletons. The ten largest clones add up to more than 0.85% of the sample.

This receptor was obtained from a male donor with prostate cancer. The input for sequencing was PBMCs, taken before treatment. The rearranged segments are TRBV29-1 and TRBJ2-2; no D gene call is confident. The nucleotides are TGCAGCGTTGATCGGCTTAACACCGGGGAGCTGTTTTTT. This encodes CSVDRLNTGELFF.